This T cell receptor (beta chain) was recovered during a study of regulatory T cells in long-lasting Graves disease. General observations from the study: Sample size, which was small, may have reduced accuracy. Comparison showed that persistent patients shared more public clonotypes (roughly 2,700) than new patients (966). With persistent disease, TRBV28, TRBJ1-2 and TRBJ2-5 were the favored segments.

Building the TCR beta libraries relied on iRepertoire HTBI primers, and CDR3 regions underwent Arm-PCR. TCRdb ran MiXCR on the multiplex PCR reads and lists one entry per CDR3 protein. Here the sample spans around 400,000 distinct CDR3 sequences, 20% to 30% being singletons. Germline-derived CDR1 and CDR2 are MGHDK and SYGVNS. V shed 1 base and J shed 2 bases, with 6 bases lying between them. CDR3 length equals 14 residues. The sample's time point: persistent/refractory GD, antithyroid drugs over 5 years with positive TRAb. Researchers made the TCR library from RNA that was extracted from PBMCs. An endocrinology department in Xi'an, China, supplied the patients. Concerning this clonotype itself: The antigen remains unidentified.

The sequence came from a female donor with Graves disease. The sequencing used peripheral blood mononuclear cells (PBMCs), collected when the disease was refractory, from a patient treated with antithyroid drugs. The genes are TRBV25-1 and TRBJ2-1; D call uncertain. The CDR3 here is CASSEFNPYNEQFF. CDR3 sequence (DNA): TGTGCCAGCAGTGAATTTAACCCCTACAATGAGCAGTTCTTC. Combining the CDR3 with reference TRBV25-1 and TRBJ2-1 gives the whole variable domain EADIYQTPRYLVIGTGKKITLECSQTMGHDKMYWYQQDPGMELHLIHYSYGVNSTEKGDLSSESTVSRIRTEHFPLTLESARPSHTSQYLCASSEFNPYNEQFFGPGTRLTVL.